The 26 T cell receptor beta chains below were found in one sample sequenced in a study of T cell repertoires in cytomegalovirus infection. TCRdb reprocessed the reads with MiXCR, giving one entry per CDR3 protein. This table holds under 800,000 distinct CDR3 sequences, more than 20% found once. Sequenced: CD8+ T cells from PBMCs. Receptors were obtained from a human donor in good health (CMV status not recorded). Some clones in this sample may be carry-over from other donors' samples.

In this sample, this clonotype turned up a few times. The rearrangement links TRBV2 to TRBJ2-2, with D possibly being TRBD2 (5 bases). The CDR3 extends over 14 amino acids. V dropped 1 base and J dropped 4 bases, with 7 bases sitting between them. The germline V gene encodes CDR1 SNHLY and CDR2 FYNNEI. The CDR3 DNA sequence: TGTGCCAGCAGTGAAGGGACTGCCACCGGGGAGCTGTTTTTT. This translates into CASSEGTATGELFF.

This clonotype has only a few counts. The chain is built from TRBV19 and TRBJ2-2; 9 positions agree with TRBD1. Trimming took 6 bases from V and 0 from J; bases not matched to a gene: 8. The CDR3 totals 17 residues. From germline, CDR1 is LNHDA and CDR2 SQIVND (reference sequence). The CDR3 bases are TGTGCCAGTAGGTATGGACAGGGGCGATCGAACACCGGGGAGCTGTTTTTT. Residues: CASRYGQGRSNTGELFF.

Only a few counts were recorded for this clonotype. The chain is built from TRBV5-1 and TRBJ1-5, with D possibly being TRBD1 (6 bases). Germline V gene lookup returns CDR1 SGHRS and CDR2 YFSETQ. The ends were cut back, 0 bases at V and 6 bases at J, with 10 bases in the middle. This CDR3 spans 14 amino acids. CDR3 DNA sequence: TGCGCCAGCAGCTTGGGTTCAGGGGTTCAGCCCCAGCATTTT. Protein sequence: CASSLGSGVQPQHF.

The V gene is TRBV7-9, the J gene TRBJ1-2; D possibly corresponds to TRBD1 (5 bases). The CDR3 runs to 13 residues. Trimming cost V 5 bases and J 7 bases, with 14 bases left between them. Germline lookup yields CDR1 SEHNR and CDR2 FQNEAQ (reference sequence). CDR3 protein: CASSPEGPAGYTF. CDR3 in DNA: TGTGCCAGCAGCCCCGAGGGGCCCGCTGGCTACACCTTC.

In its sample, this clonotype was seen many times. The V gene is TRBV7-9, the J gene TRBJ2-7; tentatively, D is TRBD1 or TRBD2 (6 bases each). The germline gives CDR1 SEHNR, CDR2 FQNEAQ (reference sequence). V was trimmed by 4 bases and J by 2 bases, leaving 12 bases between them. CDR3 size: 14 residues. DNA of the CDR3: TGTGCCAGCAGCTCCTCTCGGGGGCCCTACGAGCAGTACGTC. Its protein is CASSSSRGPYEQYV.

With respect to this clonotype: Because the CDR3 is missing its conserved closing phenylalanine or tryptophan, this is likely a read error. The rearrangement links TRBV6-2 or TRBV6-3 to TRBJ2-2; either TRBD1 or TRBD2 may fit D (5 bases each). The CDR3 totals 13 residues. Germline V lookup: CDR1 MNHEY, CDR2 SVGEGT. Trimming pared 7 bases from V and 3 bases from J, leaving 9 bases between. As DNA, the CDR3 is TGTGCCAGCACCCCGGGGCACACCGGGGAGCTGTTTTCT. Protein product: CASTPGHTGELFS.

This sequence joins TRBV13 and TRBJ2-4; D call uncertain. Germline V gene data show CDR1 as PRHDT and CDR2 as FYEKMQ (reference sequence). Trimming took 4 bases from V and 5 from J, leaving 9 bases between them. This CDR3 is 13 amino acids long. The CDR3 DNA sequence: TGTGCCAGCAGCTCAAAGGCCCAAAACATTCAGTACTTC. The encoded protein is CASSSKAQNIQYF.

In its sample, this clonotype was seen many times. V gene TRBV7-9 combines with J gene TRBJ2-7, with 8 bases that match TRBD1. The CDR3 length is 15 residues. The junction had 6 bases not matched to a gene; V was cut back by 3 bases and J by 2 bases. CDR1 is SEHNR, CDR2 FQNEAQ, per germline (reference sequence). The CDR3 sequence is CASSFYAGGTYEQYF. DNA for the CDR3: TGTGCCAGCAGCTTTTATGCAGGGGGCACCTACGAGCAGTACTTC. Drawing the rest from reference TRBV7-9 and TRBJ2-7, the complete variable domain is DTGVSQNPRHKITKRGQNVTFRCDPISEHNRLYWYRQTLGQGPEFLTYFQNEAQLEKSRLLSDRFSAERPKGSFSTLEIQRTEQGDSAMYLCASSFYAGGTYEQYFGPGTRLTVT.

V and J are TRBV27 and TRBJ2-1; 13 nucleotides agree with TRBD2. The V gene end was trimmed by 2 bases and the J gene end by 2 bases; junction bases not matched to a gene: 9. This CDR3 comprises 19 residues. Germline-derived CDR1 and CDR2 are MNHEY and SMNVEV (reference sequence). The CDR3 sequence is CASSLPLPGLAGTYNEQFF. CDR3 sequence (DNA): TGTGCCAGCAGTTTACCCCTCCCGGGACTAGCGGGGACCTACAATGAGCAGTTCTTC.

This chain links TRBV7-9 with TRBJ2-3, with D perhaps being TRBD1 or TRBD2 (5 bases each). V lost 1 base and J lost 3, with 14 bases in between. From germline, CDR1 is SEHNR and CDR2 FQNEAQ (reference sequence). This CDR3 spans 16 amino acids. In nucleotides, the CDR3 is TGTGCCAGCAGCTTAGGAGAGGGCAGGGAAACAGATACGCAGTATTTT. Amino acid sequence: CASSLGEGRETDTQYF.

As to this clonotype: One base away lies a much larger clone, so this may be a sequencing read error. This chain connects TRBV7-9 to TRBJ2-5; D call uncertain. This CDR3 spans 13 amino acids. Germline V gene lookup returns CDR1 SEHNR and CDR2 FQNEAQ (reference sequence). As DNA, the CDR3 is TGTGTCAGCAGCCCAATCTATCAAGAGACCCAGTACTTC. Amino acid sequence: CVSSPIYQETQYF. Using reference TRBV7-9 and TRBJ2-5 for the parts outside the CDR3, the full variable domain is DTGVSQNPRHKITKRGQNVTFRCDPISEHNRLYWYRQTLGQGPEFLTYFQNEAQLEKSRLLSDRFSAERPKGSFSTLEIQRTEQGDSAMYLCVSSPIYQETQYFGPGTRLLVL.

The sample holds a few counts of this clonotype. One junction end disagrees with the germline gene, perhaps due to a read error. The chain uses TRBV4-1 and TRBJ2-1; D uncertain. This CDR3 comprises 16 residues. Germline lookup yields CDR1 MGHRA and CDR2 YSYEKL. DNA of the CDR3: TGTGCCAGCAGCCCCTTTCTGGACGGCGGTCGAGATGAGCAGTTCTTC. This encodes CASSPFLDGGRDEQFF.

The chain is built from TRBV7-9 and TRBJ2-7; possible D gene TRBD2, 6 bases. Trimming pared 5 bases from V and 4 bases from J, leaving 15 bases between. The germline V gene has CDR1 SEHNR and CDR2 FQNEAQ (reference sequence). There are 14 residues in the CDR3. The CDR3 reads CASSHPREVYEQYV. The CDR3 nucleotides are TGTGCCAGCAGCCATCCCAGGGAGGTTTACGAGCAGTACGTC.

This clonotype has only a few counts. This chain uses TRBV28 with TRBJ2-5; TRBD1 matches 8 bases. The V gene end was trimmed by 5 bases and the J gene end by 2 bases; junction bases not matched to a gene: 7. CDR1 MDHEN and CDR2 SYDVKM come from the germline V gene. This CDR3 contains 15 residues. The DNA of the CDR3 is TGTGCCAGCAGTGCTATCCAGGGGGCTCAAGAGACCCAGTACTTC. Its protein product is CASSAIQGAQETQYF.

In this sample, this clonotype turned up many times. The rearrangement joins TRBV7-6 to TRBJ1-1, with 7 bases lining up with TRBD1. The germline V gene encodes CDR1 SGHVS and CDR2 FNYEAQ. The CDR3 has 15 residues. After removal of 8 bases from V and 11 bases from J, the junction contained 20 bases not matched to a gene. The CDR3 nucleotides are TGTGCCAGCGTTCCTACCCTCGACAGGGACAAGGGGGCTTTCTTT. It encodes CASVPTLDRDKGAFF.

This clonotype was found a few times. V and J are TRBV7-9 and TRBJ2-7, with D possibly being TRBD1 (5 bases). Deletions cut 5 bases from V and 3 bases from J, with 14 bases between. The CDR3 has 14 residues. Germline CDR1 SEHNR, CDR2 FQNEAQ (reference sequence). The CDR3 protein is CASSPDRNRYEQYF. As DNA, the CDR3 is TGTGCCAGCAGCCCTGACAGAAACCGCTACGAGCAGTACTTC. The whole variable domain, remainder taken from reference TRBV7-9 and TRBJ2-7, is DTGVSQNPRHKITKRGQNVTFRCDPISEHNRLYWYRQTLGQGPEFLTYFQNEAQLEKSRLLSDRFSAERPKGSFSTLEIQRTEQGDSAMYLCASSPDRNRYEQYFGPGTRLTVT.

V usage is TRBV19 and J usage is TRBJ2-1; D may be TRBD1 (6 bases). Germline assignment: CDR1 LNHDA and CDR2 SQIVND (reference sequence). Trimming removed 7 bases from V and 4 bases from J, with 17 bases in between. This CDR3 is 15 amino acids long. As DNA, the CDR3 is TGTGCCAGTACCTGGGAAGGGACATTATACAATGAGCAGTTCTTC. The encoded protein is CASTWEGTLYNEQFF. Supplemented by reference TRBV19 and TRBJ2-1, the full variable domain reads DGGITQSPKYLFRKEGQNVTLSCEQNLNHDAMYWYRQDPGQGLRLIYYSQIVNDFQKGDIAEGYSVSREKKESFPLTVTSAQKNPTAFYLCASTWEGTLYNEQFFGPGTRLTVL.

In this sample, this clonotype turned up many times. This rearrangement joins TRBV7-8 to TRBJ2-1, with D uncertain. The CDR3 contains 11 residues. Germline V lookup: CDR1 SGHVS, CDR2 FQNEAQ. The germline V and J ends were trimmed by 3 bases and 8 bases, with 5 bases remaining between them. The CDR3 bases are TGTGCCAGCAGCTTTGGGTATGAGCAGTTCTTC. This gives the protein CASSFGYEQFF.

This clonotype was counted at least ten times. The V call is TRBV7-8, the J call TRBJ2-7; 12 positions match TRBD2. CDR1 is SGHVS and CDR2 is FQNEAQ in the germline V gene. With V trimmed by 5 bases and J by 7 bases, 12 bases remained unmatched. CDR3 length: 16 amino acids. The CDR3, as DNA: TGTGCCAGCAGCCTTACTAGCGGGGGGTCCGTACGGGAGCAGTACTTC. Residues: CASSLTSGGSVREQYF.

This sequence joins TRBV4-3 and TRBJ1-1, with D perhaps matching TRBD1 (5 bases). The CDR3 totals 14 residues. CDR1 LGHNA and CDR2 YSLEER come from the germline V gene. The germline V and J ends were trimmed by 0 bases and 3 bases, with 8 bases remaining between them. The DNA of the CDR3 is TGCGCCAGCAGCCAAGATCGGGGGTACACTGAAGCTTTCTTT. Translated: CASSQDRGYTEAFF.

This clonotype was counted between two and nine times. This sequence joins TRBV7-9 and TRBJ2-6; no reliable D call. Looked up from germline, CDR1 is SEHNR and CDR2 is FQNEAQ (reference sequence). The ends were cut back, 1 base at V and 0 bases at J, with 7 bases in the middle. CDR3 size: 16 residues. The CDR3 here is CASSLERDSGANVLTF. CDR3 bases: TGTGCCAGCAGCTTAGAGCGTGACTCTGGGGCCAACGTCCTGACTTTC. Based on the CDR3 plus reference TRBV7-9 and TRBJ2-6, the full variable domain is DTGVSQNPRHKITKRGQNVTFRCDPISEHNRLYWYRQTLGQGPEFLTYFQNEAQLEKSRLLSDRFSAERPKGSFSTLEIQRTEQGDSAMYLCASSLERDSGANVLTFGAGSRLTVL.

This clonotype has only a few counts. The chain has TRBV12-3 or TRBV12-4 and TRBJ1-2; a possible D gene is TRBD1 (5 bases). This CDR3 comprises 13 residues. V lost 4 bases, J lost 7 bases, and 13 bases lay in between. The CDR3 sequence: CASSSTLTVGYTF. The CDR3 DNA is TGTGCCAGCAGTTCGACTTTGACAGTTGGCTACACCTTC.

The chain has TRBV6-2 or TRBV6-3 and TRBJ2-3; D is undetermined. CDR1 is MNHEY and CDR2 is SVGEGT in the germline V gene. Trimming shortened V by 3 bases and J by 2 bases, and 9 bases separated the two germline ends. The CDR3 totals 14 residues. The CDR3: CASSYIRATDTQYF. The CDR3 DNA reads TGTGCCAGCAGTTATATCCGGGCCACAGATACGCAGTATTTT.

This clonotype was observed at least ten times. The chain couples TRBV7-6 to TRBJ1-1; D ambiguous. Germline V gene sequence: CDR1 SGHVS, CDR2 FNYEAQ. Trimming took 1 base from V and 6 from J, leaving 12 bases between them. CDR3 length: 14 residues. The CDR3 DNA reads as TGTGCCAGCAGCTTAGATGTGACCAGCCCTGAAGCTTTCTTT. Protein product: CASSLDVTSPEAFF.

The chain uses TRBV6-6 and TRBJ2-7; no reliable D call. Germline V gene lookup returns CDR1 MNHNY and CDR2 SVGAGI (reference sequence). The CDR3 has 13 residues. Between the trimmed V and J ends, which lost 0 bases and 3 bases, there was a span of 6 bases. The CDR3 is CASSYSAYYEQYV. The CDR3 DNA reads TGTGCCAGCAGTTACTCGGCTTACTACGAGCAGTACGTC.

This clonotype was detected ten times or more. The J gene is TRBJ2-5, the V gene TRBV12-5; 7 nucleotides align to TRBD2. Trimming at V came to 3 bases and at J to 0 bases, leaving 7 bases not matched to a gene. In germline, CDR1 is LGHNT, CDR2 FRNRAP. The CDR3 is 16 residues long. Written as DNA, the CDR3 is TGTGCTAGTGGTTTAGGCGGCGGGGGTTACCAAGAGACCCAGTACTTC. It is translated as CASGLGGGGYQETQYF.